This T cell receptor beta chain stems from a study of monozygotic twins with inflammatory bowel disease. Researchers generated cDNA in eight separate reactions per sample. PCR of TCRalpha and TCRbeta cDNA was nested, with two rounds of around 16 and 10 cycles. From the 5' RACE reads, TCRdb lists one entry per CDR3 protein and no DNA. This sample contains over 100,000 distinct CDR3 sequences. To note about this clonotype: Its antigen is unidentified.

CDR3 size: 12 residues. CDR1 is LGHDT, CDR2 YNNKEL, per germline (reference sequence). Study-level findings and limits: Added variability in patient repertoires may stem from differing immunosuppressive treatments.

The sample was blood. The sequence was collected from a human donor with ulcerative colitis or Crohn's disease, or a healthy co-twin of an affected twin (not recorded which). The chain is built from TRBV3-1 and TRBJ2-7; TCRdb outputs TRBD1, but without DNA this stays unchecked. CDR3 loop: CASSQGVSEQYF.